In this sample, the clone carrying this T cell receptor (beta chain) turned up many times. These data originate in a study of blood T cells in healthy people across ages. Sample-barcoded 5' priming and a J-beta primer mix drove a second PCR of roughly 6 to 12 cycles. TCRdb ran MiXCR on the 5' RACE reads and lists one entry per CDR3 protein. The sample has about 940,000 distinct CDR3 sequences, around 46% seen once. Germline V gene data show CDR1 as SNHLY and CDR2 as FYNNEI. This CDR3 has 16 amino acids. Trimming took 6 bases from V and 0 from J, leaving 17 bases between them. Sequenced input: blood. The chain combines TRBV2 with TRBJ2-5; no definite D call. The clonotype comes from a man aged 25 to 45 in good health. Here the CDR3 reads CASRRRDPVYQETQYF. CDR3 DNA sequence: TGTGCCAGCAGGAGACGAGACCCTGTGTACCAAGAGACCCAGTACTTC.